A selection of T cell receptor beta chains follows, all from one sample in a study of follicular helper T cells after annual influenza vaccination. TCRdb's table, derived via immunoSEQ multiplex PCR, lists solely in-frame clones and lacks some. The data show about 2,700 clones, approximately 80% seen once. Here the sequenced sample was CXCR5+ CD38- circulating T follicular helper cells from blood, taken on the day of influenza vaccination. The receptors shown here come from an adult who received the influenza vaccine. Each CDR3 is given with its conserved first and last residue. Fields, in order: J gene, D gene, clone size, V gene, CDR3 DNA, CDR3 protein. A D gene is named only where the DNA matches it firmly. Only part of the rows carry a size: once, few, many, or a class if the clone is expanded.

j_gene: TRBJ1-2
d_gene: NA
abundance: NA
v_gene: TRBV14
CDR3nt: TGTGCCAGCAGCCAAGATAGGTTGGGGCGCGTAACCTTC
CDR3aa: CASSQDRLGRVTF

j_gene: TRBJ1-2
d_gene: NA
abundance: NA
v_gene: TRBV7-2
CDR3nt: TGTGCCAGCAGCTTAGAGGGGTGGAGCGGCTACACCTTC
CDR3aa: CASSLEGWSGYTF

j_gene: TRBJ1-2
d_gene: NA
abundance: once
v_gene: TRBV15
CDR3nt: TGTGCCACCAGCAGAGCCGGTAACTATGGCTACACCTTC
CDR3aa: CATSRAGNYGYTF

j_gene: TRBJ2-3
d_gene: TRBD2
abundance: NA
v_gene: TRBV9
CDR3nt: TGTGCCAGCAGCCAAAGCCCCGGGGGGGCGGGATTAGATACGCAGTATTTT
CDR3aa: CASSQSPGGAGLDTQYF

j_gene: TRBJ2-7
d_gene: NA
abundance: NA
v_gene: TRBV7-9
CDR3nt: TGTGCCAGCAGCTGGGCCCAGGGGCCTACCTACGAGCAGTACTTC
CDR3aa: CASSWAQGPTYEQYF

j_gene: TRBJ2-3
d_gene: TRBD2
abundance: once
v_gene: TRBV7-9
CDR3nt: TGTGCCAGCAGCCCCGAGCTAGCGGGGTCAGGTACGCAGTATTTT
CDR3aa: CASSPELAGSGTQYF

j_gene: TRBJ2-1
d_gene: TRBD2
abundance: NA
v_gene: TRBV10-3
CDR3nt: TGTGCCATCAGGTCCTCTGCGGGGGAATCCTACAATGAGCAGTTCTTC
CDR3aa: CAIRSSAGESYNEQFF

j_gene: TRBJ2-1
d_gene: NA
abundance: NA
v_gene: TRBV5-8
CDR3nt: TGTGCCAGCAGCTTGGGCAACAGGGATGTGAATGAGCAGTTCTTC
CDR3aa: CASSLGNRDVNEQFF

j_gene: TRBJ1-4
d_gene: TRBD1
abundance: NA
v_gene: TRBV18
CDR3nt: TGTGCCAGCTCACTTCAGGGGGCGCAACTGTTTTTT
CDR3aa: CASSLQGAQLFF

j_gene: TRBJ1-5
d_gene: NA
abundance: few
v_gene: TRBV23-1
CDR3nt: TGCGCCAGCGGGAGCCATCAGCCCCAGCATTTT
CDR3aa: CASGSHQPQHF